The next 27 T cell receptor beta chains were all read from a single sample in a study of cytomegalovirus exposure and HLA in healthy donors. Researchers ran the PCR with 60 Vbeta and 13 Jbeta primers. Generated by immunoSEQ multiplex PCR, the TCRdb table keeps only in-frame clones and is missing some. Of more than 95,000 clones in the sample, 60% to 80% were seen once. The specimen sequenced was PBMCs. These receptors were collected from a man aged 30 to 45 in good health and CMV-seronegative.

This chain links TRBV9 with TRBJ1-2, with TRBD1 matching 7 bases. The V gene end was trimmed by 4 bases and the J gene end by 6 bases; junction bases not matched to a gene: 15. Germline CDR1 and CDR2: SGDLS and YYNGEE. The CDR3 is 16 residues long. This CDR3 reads CASSPQLQGKGDGYTF. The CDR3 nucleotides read TGTGCCAGCAGCCCACAACTACAGGGGAAGGGGGATGGCTACACCTTC.

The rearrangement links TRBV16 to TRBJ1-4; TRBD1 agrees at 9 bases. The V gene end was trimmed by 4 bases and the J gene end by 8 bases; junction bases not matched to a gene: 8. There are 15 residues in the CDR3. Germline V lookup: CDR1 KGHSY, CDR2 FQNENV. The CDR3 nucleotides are TGTGCCAGCAGCCCTACGGACAGGGGAGTGGAAAAACTGTTTTTT. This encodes CASSPTDRGVEKLFF.

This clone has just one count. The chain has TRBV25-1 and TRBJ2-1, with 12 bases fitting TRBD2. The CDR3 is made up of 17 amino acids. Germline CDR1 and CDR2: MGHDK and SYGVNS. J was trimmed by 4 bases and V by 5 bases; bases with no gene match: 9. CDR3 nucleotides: TGTGCCAGCAGTTACGAGGTCGGACTAGCGGGATACAATGAGCAGTTCTTC. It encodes CASSYEVGLAGYNEQFF.

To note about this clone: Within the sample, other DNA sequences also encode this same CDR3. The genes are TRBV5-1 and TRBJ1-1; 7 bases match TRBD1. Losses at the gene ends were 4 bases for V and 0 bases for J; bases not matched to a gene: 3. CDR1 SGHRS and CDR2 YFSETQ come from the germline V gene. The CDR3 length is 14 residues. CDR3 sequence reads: CASSPDRVNTEAFF. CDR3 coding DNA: TGCGCCAGCAGCCCAGACAGGGTGAACACTGAAGCTTTCTTT.

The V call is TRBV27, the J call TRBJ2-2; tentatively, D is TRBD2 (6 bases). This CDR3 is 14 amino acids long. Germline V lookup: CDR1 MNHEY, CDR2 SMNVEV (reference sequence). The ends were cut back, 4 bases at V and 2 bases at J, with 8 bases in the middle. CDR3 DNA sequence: TGTGCCAGCAGTTGGCGGGATAACACCGGGGAGCTGTTTTTT. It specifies CASSWRDNTGELFF.

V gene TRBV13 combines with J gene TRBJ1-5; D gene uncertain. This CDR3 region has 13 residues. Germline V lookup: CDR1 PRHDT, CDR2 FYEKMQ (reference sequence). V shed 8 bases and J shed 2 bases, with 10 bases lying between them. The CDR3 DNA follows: TGTGCCAGCGCAACCGGGGGCAATCAGCCCCAGCATTTT. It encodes CASATGGNQPQHF. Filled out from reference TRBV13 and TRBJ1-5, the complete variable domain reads AAGVIQSPRHLIKEKRETATLKCYPIPRHDTVYWYQQGPGQDPQFLISFYEKMQSDKGSIPDRFSAQQFSDYHSELNMSSLELGDSALYFCASATGGNQPQHFGDGTRLSIL.

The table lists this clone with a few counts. CDR3 coding DNA: TGCGCCAGCAGCCCTCAACAGGGGACTCAAGAGACCCAGTACTTC. As protein: CASSPQQGTQETQYF. The chain is built from TRBV4-3 and TRBJ2-5, with D maybe TRBD1 (7 bases). V was shortened by 4 bases and J by 2 bases, with 14 bases between the two germline ends. Per germline, CDR1 LGHNA and CDR2 YSLEER. The CDR3 contains 15 residues.

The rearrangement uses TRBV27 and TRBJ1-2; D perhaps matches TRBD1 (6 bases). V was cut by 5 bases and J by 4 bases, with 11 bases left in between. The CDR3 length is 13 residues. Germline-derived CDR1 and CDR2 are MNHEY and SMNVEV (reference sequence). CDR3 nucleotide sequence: TGTGCCAGCAGTCCTCAGGGGATCTATGGCTACACCTTC. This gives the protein CASSPQGIYGYTF.

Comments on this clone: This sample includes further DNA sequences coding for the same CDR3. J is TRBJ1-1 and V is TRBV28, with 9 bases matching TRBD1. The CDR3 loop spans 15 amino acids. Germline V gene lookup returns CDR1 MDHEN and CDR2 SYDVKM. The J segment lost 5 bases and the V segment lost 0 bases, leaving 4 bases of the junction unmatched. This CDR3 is CASSLWGTGRTEAFF. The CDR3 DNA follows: TGTGCCAGCAGTTTATGGGGGACAGGGCGAACTGAAGCTTTCTTT.

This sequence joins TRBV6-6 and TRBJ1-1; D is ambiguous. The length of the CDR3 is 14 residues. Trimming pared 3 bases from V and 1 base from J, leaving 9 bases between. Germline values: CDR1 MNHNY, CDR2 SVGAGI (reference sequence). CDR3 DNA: TGTGCCAGCAGTTATTCCAGACAGAACACTGAAGCTTTCTTT. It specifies CASSYSRQNTEAFF.

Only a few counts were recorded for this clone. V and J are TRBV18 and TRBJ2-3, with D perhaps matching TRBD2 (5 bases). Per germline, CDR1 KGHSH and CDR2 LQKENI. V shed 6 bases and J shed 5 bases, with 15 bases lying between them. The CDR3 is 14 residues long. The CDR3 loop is CASSMGENRDTQYF. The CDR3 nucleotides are TGTGCCAGCTCGATGGGAGAGAACCGAGATACGCAGTATTTT.

The CDR3 bases are TGTGCCAGCAGCATCAGACTTGAGAACCTTTATAGCAATCAGCCCCAGCATTTT. Translation: CASSIRLENLYSNQPQHF. The genes are TRBV21-1 and TRBJ1-5. TRBV21-1 is annotated as a pseudogene. The CDR3 has 18 residues.

In DNA, the CDR3 is TGTGCCAGCAGCTTGGGAGGAACCGGTCAGCCCCAGCATTTT. It translates to CASSLGGTGQPQHF. This rearrangement joins TRBV5-6 to TRBJ1-5, with D hard to call. CDR1 is SGHDT, CDR2 YYEEEE, per germline. The CDR3 contains 14 residues. The V end lost 0 bases, the J end lost 6 bases, and 10 bases lay between the germline ends.

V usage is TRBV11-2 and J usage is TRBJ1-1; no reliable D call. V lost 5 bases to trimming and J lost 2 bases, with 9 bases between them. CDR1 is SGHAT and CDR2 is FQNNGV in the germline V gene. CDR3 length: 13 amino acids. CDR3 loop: CASSPQSNTEAFF. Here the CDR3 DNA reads TGTGCCAGCAGCCCCCAATCCAACACTGAAGCTTTCTTT.

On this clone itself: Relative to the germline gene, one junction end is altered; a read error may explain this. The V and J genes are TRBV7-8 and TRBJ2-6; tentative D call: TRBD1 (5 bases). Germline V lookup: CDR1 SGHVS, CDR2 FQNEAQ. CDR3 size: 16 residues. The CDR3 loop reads CASSPQGYAGANGLTF. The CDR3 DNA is TGTGCCAGCAGCCCTCAAGGCTACGCTGGGGCCAACGGCCTGACTTTC.

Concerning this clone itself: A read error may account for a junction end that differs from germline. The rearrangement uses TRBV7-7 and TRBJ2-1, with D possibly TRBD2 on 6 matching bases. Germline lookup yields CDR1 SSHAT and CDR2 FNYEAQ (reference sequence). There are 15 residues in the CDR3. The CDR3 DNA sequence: TGTGCTAGCAGCTTATCTAGCGCATCTTACAATGAGCAGTTCTTC. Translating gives CASSLSSASYNEQFF. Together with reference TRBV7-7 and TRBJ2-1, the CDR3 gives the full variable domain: GAGVSQSPRYKVTKRGQDVTLRCDPISSHATLYWYQQALGQGPEFLTYFNYEAQPDKSGLPSDRFSAERPEGSISTLTIQRTEQRDSAMYRCASSLSSASYNEQFFGPGTRLTVL.

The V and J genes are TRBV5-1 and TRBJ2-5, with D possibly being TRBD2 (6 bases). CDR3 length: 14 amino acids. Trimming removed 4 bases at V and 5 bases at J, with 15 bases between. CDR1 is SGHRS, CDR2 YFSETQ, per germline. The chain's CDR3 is CASSLRDWGETQYF. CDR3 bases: TGCGCCAGCAGCCTCCGGGACTGGGGTGAGACCCAGTACTTC.

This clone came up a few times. The CDR3 is CASSRQVPAQYF. The CDR3, as DNA: TGTGCCAGCAGCCGACAGGTCCCTGCGCAGTATTTT. The V gene is TRBV6-6, the J gene TRBJ2-3, with D perhaps TRBD1 (6 bases). Trimming took 6 bases from V and 10 from J, leaving 14 bases between them. The CDR3 runs 12 residues. Looked up from germline, CDR1 is MNHNY and CDR2 is SVGAGI (reference sequence).

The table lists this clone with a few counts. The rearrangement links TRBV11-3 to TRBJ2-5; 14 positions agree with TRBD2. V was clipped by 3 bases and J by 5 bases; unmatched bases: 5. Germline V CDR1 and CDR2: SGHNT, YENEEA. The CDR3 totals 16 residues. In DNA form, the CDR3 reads TGTGCCAGCAGCTTGGGACTAGCGGGAGTTGTGGAGACCCAGTACTTC. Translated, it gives CASSLGLAGVVETQYF.

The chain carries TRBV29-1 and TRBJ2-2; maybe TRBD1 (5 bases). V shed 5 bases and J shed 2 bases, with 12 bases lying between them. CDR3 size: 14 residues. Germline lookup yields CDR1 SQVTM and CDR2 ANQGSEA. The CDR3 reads CSVQRTINTGELFF. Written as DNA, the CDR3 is TGCAGCGTTCAAAGGACAATAAACACCGGGGAGCTGTTTTTT.

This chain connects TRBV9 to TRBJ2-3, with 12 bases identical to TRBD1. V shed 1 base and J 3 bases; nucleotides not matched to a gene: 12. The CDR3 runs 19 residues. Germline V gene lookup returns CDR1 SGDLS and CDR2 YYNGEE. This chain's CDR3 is CASSVKGTGGAVPTDTQYF. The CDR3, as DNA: TGTGCCAGCAGCGTAAAGGGGACAGGGGGCGCGGTCCCTACAGATACGCAGTATTTT.

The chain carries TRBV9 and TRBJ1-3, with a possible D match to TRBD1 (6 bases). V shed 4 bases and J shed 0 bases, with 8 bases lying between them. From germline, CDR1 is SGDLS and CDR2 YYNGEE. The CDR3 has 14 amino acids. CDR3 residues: CASSPQGSGNTIYF. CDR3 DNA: TGTGCCAGCAGCCCACAGGGCTCTGGAAACACCATATATTTT.

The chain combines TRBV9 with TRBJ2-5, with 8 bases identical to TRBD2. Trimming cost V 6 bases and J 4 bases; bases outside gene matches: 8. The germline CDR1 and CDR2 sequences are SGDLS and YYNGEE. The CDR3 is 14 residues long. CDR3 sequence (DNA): TGTGCCAGCAATACGGGAGGGCCCGGAGAGACCCAGTACTTC. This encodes CASNTGGPGETQYF.

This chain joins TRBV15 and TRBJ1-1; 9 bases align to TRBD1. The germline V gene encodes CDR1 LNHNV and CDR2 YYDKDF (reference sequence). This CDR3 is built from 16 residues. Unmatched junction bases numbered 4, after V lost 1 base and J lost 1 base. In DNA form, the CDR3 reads TGTGCCACCAGCAGAGCACCGGGACAGGGGAACACTGAAGCTTTCTTT. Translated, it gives CATSRAPGQGNTEAFF. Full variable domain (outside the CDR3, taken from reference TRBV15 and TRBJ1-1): DAMVIQNPRYQVTQFGKPVTLSCSQTLNHNVMYWYQQKSSQAPKLLFHYYDKDFNNEADTPDNFQSRRPNTSFCFLDIRSPGLGDTAMYLCATSRAPGQGNTEAFFGQGTRLTVV.

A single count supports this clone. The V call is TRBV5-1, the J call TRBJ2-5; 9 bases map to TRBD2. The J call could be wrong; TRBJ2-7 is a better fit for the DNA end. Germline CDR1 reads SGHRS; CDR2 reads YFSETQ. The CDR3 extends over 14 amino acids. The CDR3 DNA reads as TGCGCCAGCAGCCCGGGACTAGCCTCCTACGAGCAGTACTTC. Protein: CASSPGLASYEQYF.

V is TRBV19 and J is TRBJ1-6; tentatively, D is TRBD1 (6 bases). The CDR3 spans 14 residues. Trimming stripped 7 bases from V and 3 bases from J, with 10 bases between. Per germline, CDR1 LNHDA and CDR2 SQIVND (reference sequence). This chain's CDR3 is CASTTTGYNSPLHF. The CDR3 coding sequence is TGTGCCAGTACCACGACAGGCTATAATTCACCCCTCCACTTT.

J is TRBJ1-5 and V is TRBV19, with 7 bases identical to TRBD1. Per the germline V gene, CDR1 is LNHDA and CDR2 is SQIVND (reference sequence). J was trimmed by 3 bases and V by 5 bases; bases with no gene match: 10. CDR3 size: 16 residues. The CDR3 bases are TGTGCCAGTAGTCGCTTAGGGGACAGCTACAATCAGCCCCAGCATTTT. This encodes CASSRLGDSYNQPQHF.